This T cell receptor beta chain comes out of a study of shared clonotypes between healthy human individuals. A word on this clone: Its antigen is unidentified.

Clones were sequenced by immunoSEQ multiplex PCR, and TCRdb holds only the in-frame ones, with some missing. The sample lists roughly 410,000 clones, 95% to 97% seen once, with around 0.3% in the top ten. HIV-negative, healthy adults without recent acute infections or vaccinations were the donors. Whole-study findings and limits: Clonotypes not shared had lower generation probabilities than those common to all four donors.

Germline-derived CDR1 and CDR2 are MNHEY and SMNVEV (reference sequence). The CDR3 has 15 residues. V was trimmed by 1 base and J by 5 bases, leaving 11 bases between them. Material for sequencing was memory CD8+ T cells sorted from blood. Described subset: CD45RO+ cells pooled with CCR7-negative TemRA cells. The genes are TRBV27 and TRBJ1-4; D is perhaps TRBD1 (5 bases). This clonotype was obtained from a man younger than 40 in good health. The CDR3 bases are TGTGCCAGCAGTTTATTAAGGGGCGTAAATGAAAAACTGTTTTTT. This encodes CASSLLRGVNEKLFF.